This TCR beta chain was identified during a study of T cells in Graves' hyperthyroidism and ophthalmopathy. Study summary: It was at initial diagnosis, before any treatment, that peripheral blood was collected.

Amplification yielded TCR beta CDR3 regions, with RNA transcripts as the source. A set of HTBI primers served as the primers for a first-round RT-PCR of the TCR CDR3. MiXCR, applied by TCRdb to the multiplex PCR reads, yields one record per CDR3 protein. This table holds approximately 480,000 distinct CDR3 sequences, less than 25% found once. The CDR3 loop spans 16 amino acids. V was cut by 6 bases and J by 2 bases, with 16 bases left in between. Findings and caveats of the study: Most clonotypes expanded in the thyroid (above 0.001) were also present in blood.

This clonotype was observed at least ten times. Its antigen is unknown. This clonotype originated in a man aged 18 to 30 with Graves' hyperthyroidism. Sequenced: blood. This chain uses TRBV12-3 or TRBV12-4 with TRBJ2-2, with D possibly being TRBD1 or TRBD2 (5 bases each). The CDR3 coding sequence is TGTGCCAGCAGCTGGGAAGGGGACGGCAACACCGGGGAGCTGTTTTTT. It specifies CASSWEGDGNTGELFF.